Sequencing of this TCR beta chain was carried out in a study of a mutant IDH1 vaccine in newly diagnosed glioma. As to time point: week 35, safety follow-up. One vaccine dose held 300 ug of mutant IDH1 20-mer peptide and came with topical imiquimod. V dropped 5 bases and J dropped 2 bases, with 5 bases sitting between them. From germline, CDR1 is DFQATT and CDR2 SNEGSKA (reference sequence). CDR3 length equals 11 residues. Sequenced by immunoSEQ multiplex PCR; TCRdb stores in-frame clones only, minus some. Here the sample spans roughly 40,000 clones, roughly 83% being singletons. About this clone itself: As yet, its antigen is unknown.

The receptor was derived from a woman aged 45-65 years with glioma. The V gene is TRBV20-1, the J gene TRBJ2-3; D is unresolved. The specimen comprised PBMCs, sampled from a glioma patient whose treatment included an IDH1 peptide vaccine. The CDR3 coding sequence is TGCAGTGCTGTAAACACAGATACGCAGTATTTT. Residues: CSAVNTDTQYF.